The entry below gives a single T cell receptor beta chain sequence along with its context. This specimen comes from a study of blood T cell repertoires in COVID-19. At the level of the study: Acute and convalescent COVID-19 samples came from the United States, Italy and Spain.

Study processing details: Amplification with reference gene primers provided the estimates of nucleated cell counts. Here immunoSEQ multiplex PCR was the method, and the copy in TCRdb shows in-frame clones only, minus some. D and trimming were read from the DNA, whereas the V and J calls and clone size are those reported in that table. The table has 250,000 to 300,000 clones, roughly 90% seen once; the top ten hold about 2.1%. V lost 1 base and J lost 0, with 11 bases in between. Germline CDR1 reads SGHRS; CDR2 reads YFSETQ. The CDR3 has 15 residues. The clonotype was recovered from a woman between 40 and 50 years old with acute COVID-19. Sequenced input: PBMCs or T cells enriched from blood (not recorded which). The chain recombines TRBV5-1 with TRBJ2-7; D is perhaps TRBD1 (6 bases). Here the CDR3 DNA reads TGCGCCAGCAGCTTGCTCCGGGACACCTCCTACGAGCAGTACTTC. Its translation is CASSLLRDTSYEQYF.